This is a list of T cell receptor beta chains from one sample in a study of T cells in Graves' hyperthyroidism and ophthalmopathy. MiXCR, run by TCRdb on the multiplex PCR reads, gives a single entry per CDR3 protein. The table has 550,000 to 700,000 distinct CDR3 sequences, around 45% seen once. The specimen was peripheral blood or thyroid tissue (not recorded which). The receptors here all came from an adult woman with Graves' disease, either hyperthyroidism or ophthalmopathy (not recorded which). The CDR3 runs from the conserved cysteine through the conserved F or W. Each record gives: V gene, D gene, clone size, J gene, CDR3 DNA, CDR3 protein. The D gene is left open where the match is weak. A clone size is listed for some rows: how often the clone was seen (once, few, many), or a class if it is expanded.

V gene: TRBV4-3; D gene: TRBD1; clone size: NA; J gene: TRBJ2-2; CDR3 DNA: TGCGCCAGCAGCCTGGGGACAGCCTACACCGGGGAGCTGTTTTTT; CDR3 protein: CASSLGTAYTGELFF
V gene: TRBV25-1; D gene: NA; clone size: NA; J gene: TRBJ1-3; CDR3 DNA: TGTGCCGGCAGCCAAGTCGTAGATGGAAACACCATATATTTT; CDR3 protein: CAGSQVVDGNTIYF
V gene: TRBV20-1; D gene: TRBD1; clone size: NA; J gene: TRBJ1-3; CDR3 DNA: TGCAGTGCCGCGGGACAGGGAGGAAACACCATATATTTT; CDR3 protein: CSAAGQGGNTIYF
V gene: TRBV7-9; D gene: NA; clone size: NA; J gene: TRBJ2-5; CDR3 DNA: TGTGCCAGCAGTCGTCCGGGCGAGGAGACCCAGTACTTC; CDR3 protein: CASSRPGEETQYF
V gene: TRBV19; D gene: TRBD1; clone size: NA; J gene: TRBJ1-2; CDR3 DNA: TGTGCCAGTAGACCCACCGGGACAGGGGGGTACGGCTACACCTTC; CDR3 protein: CASRPTGTGGYGYTF
V gene: TRBV4-1; D gene: NA; clone size: many; J gene: TRBJ1-5; CDR3 DNA: TGCGCCAGCAGCCAAAGGGCCCCAGGGAGCAATCAGCCCCAGCATTTT; CDR3 protein: CASSQRAPGSNQPQHF
V gene: TRBV4-1; D gene: NA; clone size: many; J gene: TRBJ2-5; CDR3 DNA: TGCGCCAGCAGTCATTATTATACTCGAAAAGAGACCCAGTACTTC; CDR3 protein: CASSHYYTRKETQYF
V gene: TRBV20-1; D gene: NA; clone size: NA; J gene: TRBJ2-5; CDR3 DNA: TGCAGTGTGGCAGGGGTGGAGGAGACCCAGTACTTC; CDR3 protein: CSVAGVEETQYF
V gene: TRBV7-8; D gene: NA; clone size: many; J gene: TRBJ2-7; CDR3 DNA: TGTGCCAGCAGCCCGACCGAGACCTACGAGCAGTACTTC; CDR3 protein: CASSPTETYEQYF
V gene: TRBV29-1; D gene: NA; clone size: many; J gene: TRBJ1-1; CDR3 DNA: TGCAGCGTTGAAGATTGGGCTAAGAACACTGAAGCTTTCTTT; CDR3 protein: CSVEDWAKNTEAFF
V gene: TRBV2; D gene: NA; clone size: many; J gene: TRBJ1-6; CDR3 DNA: TGTGCCAGCAGTGGAAGTTCACCCCTCCACTTT; CDR3 protein: CASSGSSPLHF
V gene: TRBV10-3; D gene: TRBD1; clone size: NA; J gene: TRBJ1-4; CDR3 DNA: TGTGCCATCAGTGGGACAGGGGGGAAGACTAATGAAAAACTGTTTTTT; CDR3 protein: CAISGTGGKTNEKLFF
V gene: TRBV28; D gene: TRBD1; clone size: few; J gene: TRBJ2-5; CDR3 DNA: TGTGCCAGCAGGACAGGGGGCGTGGGGGAGACCCAGTACTTC; CDR3 protein: CASRTGGVGETQYF
V gene: TRBV7-9; D gene: TRBD1; clone size: NA; J gene: TRBJ1-6; CDR3 DNA: TGTGCCAGCAGCCTGAGGACAGGGTATAATTCACCCCTCCACTTT; CDR3 protein: CASSLRTGYNSPLHF
V gene: TRBV6-5; D gene: TRBD1; clone size: NA; J gene: TRBJ1-4; CDR3 DNA: TGTGCCAGCAGTTTTTCAGGGGGCTTGGGTGAAAAACTGTTTTTT; CDR3 protein: CASSFSGGLGEKLFF
V gene: TRBV28; D gene: NA; clone size: NA; J gene: TRBJ1-6; CDR3 DNA: TGTGCCAGCAGTCCCCTTGCGGAGGCCACCTCCTATAATTCACCCCTCCACTTT; CDR3 protein: CASSPLAEATSYNSPLHF
V gene: TRBV5-1; D gene: NA; clone size: many; J gene: TRBJ1-2; CDR3 DNA: TGCGCCAGCAGACCTGACGGGACTGGTCGTGGCTACACCTTC; CDR3 protein: CASRPDGTGRGYTF
V gene: TRBV29-1; D gene: TRBD1; clone size: NA; J gene: TRBJ2-7; CDR3 DNA: TGCAGCAGCTTCGGGACAGGGAGTGCCTACGAGCAGTACTTC; CDR3 protein: CSSFGTGSAYEQYF
V gene: TRBV25-1; D gene: NA; clone size: NA; J gene: TRBJ1-4; CDR3 DNA: TGTGCCAGCAGTGCTAGAGAGGGCAGAAATGAAAAACTGTTTTTT; CDR3 protein: CASSAREGRNEKLFF
V gene: TRBV29-1; D gene: NA; clone size: once; J gene: TRBJ2-5; CDR3 DNA: TGCAGCGTTCAAGGAATCTTGGGAGAGACCCAGTACTTC; CDR3 protein: CSVQGILGETQYF
V gene: TRBV12-3/TRBV12-4; D gene: NA; clone size: NA; J gene: TRBJ2-5; CDR3 DNA: TGTGCCAGCAGTTTAGCGGTGAGGGCGCGTACCCAGTACTTC; CDR3 protein: CASSLAVRARTQYF
V gene: TRBV10-2; D gene: TRBD1; clone size: NA; J gene: TRBJ1-2; CDR3 DNA: TGTGCCAGCGCCGACGTTGGGACAGGGCGGCACTATGGCTACACCTTC; CDR3 protein: CASADVGTGRHYGYTF
V gene: TRBV11-2; D gene: NA; clone size: many; J gene: TRBJ2-2; CDR3 DNA: TGTGCCAGCGGCCCGCCGAACACCGGGGAGCTGTTTTTT; CDR3 protein: CASGPPNTGELFF
V gene: TRBV6-5; D gene: TRBD2; clone size: many; J gene: TRBJ2-2; CDR3 DNA: TGTGCCAGTGGACTAGCGGAGAACACCGGGGAGCTGTTTTTT; CDR3 protein: CASGLAENTGELFF
V gene: TRBV6-1; D gene: NA; clone size: NA; J gene: TRBJ1-5; CDR3 DNA: TGTGCCAGCAGTGAACGGAATTCTTTCGGGTTGGGTCAGCCCCAGCATTTT; CDR3 protein: CASSERNSFGLGQPQHF
V gene: TRBV11-2; D gene: TRBD1; clone size: NA; J gene: TRBJ1-3; CDR3 DNA: TGTGCCAGCAGCCAAGAGTCTCGTGGAGCAGGGGGCAGTGGAAACACCATATATTTT; CDR3 protein: CASSQESRGAGGSGNTIYF
V gene: TRBV9; D gene: NA; clone size: many; J gene: TRBJ1-1; CDR3 DNA: TGTGCCAGCAGCCCGCGGACAGCCACTGAAGCTTTCTTT; CDR3 protein: CASSPRTATEAFF
V gene: TRBV7-2; D gene: NA; clone size: NA; J gene: TRBJ1-3; CDR3 DNA: TGTGCCAGCAGCTTAAACCCAGGGATCTCTGGAAACACCATATATTTT; CDR3 protein: CASSLNPGISGNTIYF
V gene: TRBV7-9; D gene: NA; clone size: NA; J gene: TRBJ2-3; CDR3 DNA: TGTGCCAGCAGCTACAACAGGGGAGGAGCGCAGTATTTT; CDR3 protein: CASSYNRGGAQYF
V gene: TRBV2; D gene: NA; clone size: many; J gene: TRBJ1-1; CDR3 DNA: TGTGCCAGCAGAAACAGGGAGGGCACCCTGGTTTTCACTGAAGCTTTCTTT; CDR3 protein: CASRNREGTLVFTEAFF
V gene: TRBV28; D gene: TRBD1; clone size: NA; J gene: TRBJ2-5; CDR3 DNA: TGTGCCAGCAGTTCACTGGACAGGCGAGAAGAGACCCAGTACTTC; CDR3 protein: CASSSLDRREETQYF
V gene: TRBV28; D gene: TRBD1; clone size: few; J gene: TRBJ1-4; CDR3 DNA: TGTGCCAGCCTTCTTTCAGGGGGAGAAAAACTGTTTTTT; CDR3 protein: CASLLSGGEKLFF
V gene: TRBV29-1; D gene: TRBD1; clone size: NA; J gene: TRBJ2-7; CDR3 DNA: TGCAGCGTTGAAGCAGGGGGACAGTACGAGCAGTACTTC; CDR3 protein: CSVEAGGQYEQYF
V gene: TRBV6-1; D gene: TRBD1; clone size: NA; J gene: TRBJ1-1; CDR3 DNA: TGTGCCAGCAGCGGGACAGCTATTGAAGCTTTCTTT; CDR3 protein: CASSGTAIEAFF
V gene: TRBV20-1; D gene: NA; clone size: NA; J gene: TRBJ1-2; CDR3 DNA: TGCAGTGCTAGAGATCTAGGGGGGTTGTTGGACTACACCTTC; CDR3 protein: CSARDLGGLLDYTF
V gene: TRBV10-3; D gene: TRBD1; clone size: NA; J gene: TRBJ2-5; CDR3 DNA: TGTGCCATCCGGCAGGGGGCAGAGACCCAGTACTTC; CDR3 protein: CAIRQGAETQYF
V gene: TRBV15; D gene: NA; clone size: few; J gene: TRBJ1-6; CDR3 DNA: TGTGCCACCAGCAGCTTGGGGACCGAGGGGGCACCCCTCCACTTT; CDR3 protein: CATSSLGTEGAPLHF
V gene: TRBV7-9; D gene: TRBD1; clone size: NA; J gene: TRBJ2-7; CDR3 DNA: TGTGCCAGCCACCGGGACAGGAACTACGAGCAGTACTTC; CDR3 protein: CASHRDRNYEQYF
V gene: TRBV7-2; D gene: TRBD2; clone size: once; J gene: TRBJ2-5; CDR3 DNA: TGTGCCTGCGCGGGAGTAGCTGGAGCGGGAGAGGCTACCCAGTACTTC; CDR3 protein: CACAGVAGAGEATQYF
V gene: TRBV11-1; D gene: NA; clone size: many; J gene: TRBJ1-2; CDR3 DNA: TGTGCCAGCAGCGCAGACAGAAGTTCCTATGGCTACACCTTC; CDR3 protein: CASSADRSSYGYTF
V gene: TRBV5-1; D gene: TRBD2; clone size: many; J gene: TRBJ2-7; CDR3 DNA: TGCGCCAGCAGCAGGGACGGGGGGACTAACGAGCAGTACTTC; CDR3 protein: CASSRDGGTNEQYF
V gene: TRBV29-1; D gene: NA; clone size: NA; J gene: TRBJ2-5; CDR3 DNA: TGCAGCGTTGAAGTCGGCGGAGGGAGAGAGACCCAGTACTTC; CDR3 protein: CSVEVGGGRETQYF
V gene: TRBV24-1; D gene: NA; clone size: many; J gene: TRBJ1-4; CDR3 DNA: TGTGCCACCAGTGATCACCGTAATGAAAAACTGTTTTTT; CDR3 protein: CATSDHRNEKLFF
V gene: TRBV29-1; D gene: TRBD2; clone size: NA; J gene: TRBJ2-7; CDR3 DNA: TGCAGCACGGGACTAGCGGGAGTCGAGCAGTACTTC; CDR3 protein: CSTGLAGVEQYF
V gene: TRBV7-3; D gene: TRBD1; clone size: NA; J gene: TRBJ1-2; CDR3 DNA: TGTGCCAGCAGCTTACGGGACAGGGTTTACTATGGCTACACCTTC; CDR3 protein: CASSLRDRVYYGYTF
V gene: TRBV19; D gene: TRBD1; clone size: NA; J gene: TRBJ1-1; CDR3 DNA: TGTGCCAGTCTGACAGGGGACACTGAAGCTTTCTTT; CDR3 protein: CASLTGDTEAFF
V gene: TRBV25-1; D gene: TRBD1; clone size: NA; J gene: TRBJ1-1; CDR3 DNA: TGTGCCAGCAGAGACTACAGGGGGCCGGGACAGGGAAACACTGAAGCTTTCTTT; CDR3 protein: CASRDYRGPGQGNTEAFF
V gene: TRBV5-1; D gene: NA; clone size: NA; J gene: TRBJ1-2; CDR3 DNA: TGCGCCAGCAGCTCCTCGAGAGACTATGGCTACACCTTC; CDR3 protein: CASSSSRDYGYTF
V gene: TRBV20-1; D gene: TRBD2; clone size: many; J gene: TRBJ2-5; CDR3 DNA: TGCAGTGCTAGAGGTAGCGGGTACCAAGAGACCCAGTACTTC; CDR3 protein: CSARGSGYQETQYF
V gene: TRBV6-1; D gene: TRBD1; clone size: many; J gene: TRBJ2-7; CDR3 DNA: TGTGCCAGCAGGGGACAGGGAGTTTACGAGCAGTACTTC; CDR3 protein: CASRGQGVYEQYF
V gene: TRBV24-1; D gene: NA; clone size: NA; J gene: TRBJ1-3; CDR3 DNA: TGTGCCACCAGTGATACTAGCGGGAGCTCTGGAAACACCATATATTTT; CDR3 protein: CATSDTSGSSGNTIYF
V gene: TRBV20-1; D gene: TRBD2; clone size: NA; J gene: TRBJ2-7; CDR3 DNA: TGCAGTGCTCGACCTCTACTAGCGGGATCCTACGAGCAGTACTTC; CDR3 protein: CSARPLLAGSYEQYF
V gene: TRBV20-1; D gene: NA; clone size: many; J gene: TRBJ1-5; CDR3 DNA: TGCAGTGCTAGCCCCGGGGCCTCGAATCAGCCCCAGCATTTT; CDR3 protein: CSASPGASNQPQHF
V gene: TRBV5-1; D gene: NA; clone size: once; J gene: TRBJ2-2; CDR3 DNA: NA; CDR3 protein: CASTMGSCFF
V gene: TRBV20-1; D gene: NA; clone size: NA; J gene: TRBJ2-5; CDR3 DNA: TGCAGTGCTAGAGATCCCTATTCCGGGACGGTAAAGACCCAGTACTTC; CDR3 protein: CSARDPYSGTVKTQYF
V gene: TRBV7-9; D gene: NA; clone size: NA; J gene: TRBJ2-5; CDR3 DNA: TGTGCCAGCAGACCGACTGGTTCGGAGACCCAGTACTTC; CDR3 protein: CASRPTGSETQYF